This is a list of T cell receptor beta chains from one sample in a study of identifying expanded T cells in peripheral blood. Using immunoSEQ multiplex PCR, the repertoire was profiled, and TCRdb retains in-frame clones only, with some absent. The data hold roughly 78,000 clones, with around 90% observed a single time. Sample: blood. All receptors derive from a person aged 18-69 years in good health. The CDR3 runs from the conserved cysteine through the conserved F or W. The D gene is left open where the match is weak. Expanded clones get a size class; other rows say once, few or many, or leave the size out.

D,J,V,size,DNA,CDR3
NA,TRBJ1-1,TRBV5-5,NA,TGTGCCAGCAGCCCGACCCCTGAGGCACGGTGGGCTGAAGCTTTCTTT,CASSPTPEARWAEAFF
NA,TRBJ1-2,TRBV28,NA,TGTGCCAGCAGCCCGGGACACAACTATGGCTACACCTTC,CASSPGHNYGYTF
NA,TRBJ2-7,TRBV28,NA,TGTGCCAGCAGCAACACAGGGATGGCTACCTACGAGCAGTACTTC,CASSNTGMATYEQYF
TRBD2,TRBJ2-5,TRBV7-2,NA,TGTGCCAGCAGCTTCAGTGGTGCGGCCGGGAGGCGGGAGACCCAGTACTTC,CASSFSGAAGRRETQYF
NA,TRBJ2-7,TRBV6-1,NA,TGTGCCAGCAGGGCCGGGACGGGACCCTACGAGCAGTACTTC,CASRAGTGPYEQYF
TRBD1,TRBJ1-5,TRBV6-7,NA,TGTGCCAGCAGTTACAGGGACAGGGGAATCAATCAGCCCCAGCATTTT,CASSYRDRGINQPQHF
NA,TRBJ1-1,TRBV7-9,NA,TGTGCCAGCAGCTTAAACCGGGCCACTCAGAACACTGAAGCTTTCTTT,CASSLNRATQNTEAFF
TRBD1,TRBJ1-3,TRBV5-6,NA,TGTGCCAGCAGCTTGGCCGGACAGGGAGTCTCTGGAAACACCATATATTTT,CASSLAGQGVSGNTIYF
TRBD1,TRBJ2-3,TRBV7-8,NA,TGTGCCAGCAGCTTTCGACAGGGGGCTAGGGGAGAGACGCAGTATTTT,CASSFRQGARGETQYF
NA,TRBJ1-4,TRBV2,NA,TGTGCCAGCAGTGGGGGGGTCAGTGCAACTAATGAAAAACTGTTTTTT,CASSGGVSATNEKLFF
NA,TRBJ2-3,TRBV9,NA,TGTGCCAGCAACAGGGAAGAGGGGCGAGATACGCAGTATTTT,CASNREEGRDTQYF
TRBD2,TRBJ2-5,TRBV27,NA,TGTGCCAGCAGTTTGTCGCCCCGACTAGCGGGTGAGACCCAGTACTTC,CASSLSPRLAGETQYF
NA,TRBJ1-1,TRBV18,once,TGTGCCAGCTCACCACGGGGGGAGACTGAAGCTTTCTTT,CASSPRGETEAFF
NA,TRBJ2-7,TRBV6-6,NA,TGTGCCAGCAGTTACTCGATTGGCTTTTACGAGCAGTACTTC,CASSYSIGFYEQYF
NA,TRBJ1-2,TRBV18,once,TGTGCCAGCTCACCGAACGGGACTCCTGGGGTCTATGGCTACACCTTC,CASSPNGTPGVYGYTF
NA,TRBJ2-7,TRBV7-9,few,TGTGCCAGCAGCCCCAGCCTCGAGCAGTACTTC,CASSPSLEQYF
NA,TRBJ1-5,TRBV10-1,NA,TGCGCCAGCAGTTGGACAGAACACGGTAGCAATCAGCCCCAGCATTTT,CASSWTEHGSNQPQHF
NA,TRBJ2-7,TRBV28,NA,TGTGCCAGCAGTTTATTAAGCCTAGAAGAGCAGTACTTC,CASSLLSLEEQYF
TRBD2,TRBJ2-3,TRBV9,NA,TGTGCCAGCAGCCCCCGAATGAAAACTAGCGCTGGGCTGCTAAGGACAGATACGCAGTATTTT,CASSPRMKTSAGLLRTDTQYF
NA,TRBJ1-1,TRBV18,once,TGTGCCAGCTCGCCCTCGGAACGACAGGAGAACACTGAAGCTTTCTTT,CASSPSERQENTEAFF
NA,TRBJ1-6,TRBV5-1,NA,TGCGCCAGCAGCTTGATGGAGACCCTGAGCAATTCACCCCTCCACTTT,CASSLMETLSNSPLHF
NA,TRBJ1-2,TRBV19,NA,TGTGCCAGTAGTATGACGGATGCAGGAGCTAACTATGGCTACACCTTC,CASSMTDAGANYGYTF
TRBD2,TRBJ2-5,TRBV5-1,NA,TGCGCCAGCAGCTCCTTAGCGGGGGGGCTTGAGACCCAGTACTTC,CASSSLAGGLETQYF
NA,TRBJ2-2,TRBV9,NA,TGTGCCAGCAGCGTACCCCGGAATGAGGCCACCGGGGAGCTGTTTTTT,CASSVPRNEATGELFF
NA,TRBJ2-5,TRBV6-5,NA,TGTGCCAGCAGTTTCGATCAGGGAGAGACCCAGTACTTC,CASSFDQGETQYF
NA,TRBJ1-1,TRBV2,NA,TGTGCCAGCAGGGAGCTATGGGCTGAAGCTTTCTTT,CASRELWAEAFF
NA,TRBJ2-7,TRBV28,NA,TGTGCCAGCAGCCCCGCCCCCCCCGCCTACGAGCAGTACTTC,CASSPAPPAYEQYF
NA,TRBJ1-1,TRBV6-6,NA,TGTGCCAGCAGTTACCCTACAGTGATTGGGAACACTGAAGCTTTCTTT,CASSYPTVIGNTEAFF
NA,TRBJ1-1,TRBV7-8,once,TGTGCCAGCAGCTTAGGGGGAATACTTGGAGGTTTCTTT,CASSLGGILGGFF
NA,TRBJ1-3,TRBV7-6,NA,TGTGCCAGCAGCCCACGCACGAGTCTGAGCTCTGGAAACACCATATATTTT,CASSPRTSLSSGNTIYF
NA,TRBJ1-3,TRBV30,once,TGTGCCTGGAGACCTGGTTACTCTGGAAACACCATATATTTT,CAWRPGYSGNTIYF
NA,TRBJ2-3,TRBV5-6,NA,TGTGCCAGCAGTTACCCAACGTCCCTCACAGATACGCAGTATTTT,CASSYPTSLTDTQYF
NA,TRBJ1-2,TRBV7-2,NA,TGTGCCAGCAGCTTCGGACCCGGTGGAAATGCCTTC,CASSFGPGGNAF
TRBD2,TRBJ2-2,TRBV2,NA,TGTGCCAGCAGTGCCACGGGTGCGGGAGTCGGGGAGCTGTTTTTT,CASSATGAGVGELFF
NA,TRBJ2-1,TRBV9,NA,TGTGCCAGCAGCGTAGCCCTAAGCGGGTACAATGAGCAGTTCTTC,CASSVALSGYNEQFF
TRBD2,TRBJ2-7,TRBV19,NA,TGTGCCACTTCTCTCGGGGGGGCCTCCTACGAGCAGTACTTC,CATSLGGASYEQYF
TRBD1,TRBJ1-3,TRBV9,NA,TGTGCCAGCAGCACAGGGGATAATGGAAACACCATATATTTT,CASSTGDNGNTIYF
TRBD1,TRBJ2-7,TRBV29-1,NA,TGCAGCGTTGAGGCCGGGACAGAACACTACGAGCAGTACTTC,CSVEAGTEHYEQYF
TRBD2,TRBJ2-7,TRBV11-1,NA,TGTGCCAGCAGCCTTAGCGGGAAAAACTACGAGCAGTACTTC,CASSLSGKNYEQYF
TRBD2,TRBJ2-7,TRBV7-8,NA,TGTGCCAGCAGCCCCGAGCGGGGTAAATCCTACGAGCAGTACTTC,CASSPERGKSYEQYF
NA,TRBJ2-7,TRBV6-5,NA,TGTGCCAGCAGCTCGTACCGCGGCTACGAGCAGTACTTC,CASSSYRGYEQYF
NA,TRBJ2-7,TRBV15,NA,TGTGCCACCATGGACGGTTCCTACGAGCAGTACTTC,CATMDGSYEQYF
NA,TRBJ1-5,TRBV4-3,NA,TGCGCCAGCAGCCCACAGGGAATGGATCAGCCCCAGCATTTT,CASSPQGMDQPQHF
NA,TRBJ1-2,TRBV28,NA,TGTGCCAGCAGCCCACCCAGGTCGGGTTGGAAGGGCTACACCTTC,CASSPPRSGWKGYTF
NA,TRBJ2-5,TRBV7-6,NA,TGTGCCAGCAGCTTATATCCGGGAGACTCACCGGAGACCCAGTACTTC,CASSLYPGDSPETQYF
TRBD2,TRBJ2-1,TRBV28,NA,TGTGCCAGCAGTCTTCCTAGCGGGAGGGTCGATGAGCAGTTCTTC,CASSLPSGRVDEQFF
NA,TRBJ2-3,TRBV19,NA,TGTGCCAGTAGTAACACAGATACGCAGTATTTT,CASSNTDTQYF
NA,TRBJ1-2,TRBV19,NA,TGTGCCAGTAGCCTAAGTGCCTGGGGGGCTGGTGGCTACACCTTC,CASSLSAWGAGGYTF
TRBD1,TRBJ1-1,TRBV6-6,NA,TGTGCCAGCACCCGGTCCTGGGGGACAGGCGTTGGGGCTTTCTTT,CASTRSWGTGVGAFF